These T cell receptor beta chains were read from a single sample in a study of blood T cell repertoires in COVID-19. TCRdb's copy holds only in-frame clones and misses some; the assay was immunoSEQ multiplex PCR. The repertoire has roughly 170,000 clones, about four fifths of them found once; the top ten carry about 3.6%. Source material: PBMCs or T cells enriched from blood (not recorded which). The receptors come from a woman in her 50s in a cohort exposed to, infected with or recovered from COVID-19 (not recorded which). Both conserved end residues are trimmed from each CDR3.

>TRBV6-5
ASSLDRLNQPQH
>TRBV28
ASTKGGDRGHQPQH
>TRBV10-3
AIKTGTGDEKLF
>TRBV4-2
ASSQDRMGGNQPQH
>TRBV3-1/TRBV3-2
ASSHEQGREKLF
>TRBV7-9
ASSPLALNEQY
>TRBV9
ASSVGAPSYEQY
>TRBV7-9
ASSFLDRGNYGYT
>TRBV5-6
ASSPGTGGNYGYT
>TRBV19
ASSVRQGANEKLF